This T cell receptor (beta chain) was retrieved from a study of shared clonotypes between healthy human individuals. Points on this clone: Antigen specificity is unknown. Other DNA sequences in the sample encode the same CDR3.

Free of recent acute infections or vaccinations, the donors were healthy HIV-negative adults. Subsets obtained from CD4+ cells comprised CD45RA+ naive and CD45RA-negative memory cells. Study-level results: Memory subsets had estimated richness that was generally smaller than that of naive subsets.

Germline V gene data show CDR1 as SGHRS and CDR2 as YFSETQ. V lost 0 bases, J lost 5 bases, and 7 bases stayed unmatched. CDR3 length equals 15 residues. Assay: immunoSEQ multiplex PCR; the TCRdb copy retains only in-frame clones and omits some. The table shows more than 2 million clones, with approximately 95% occurring only once. The chain couples TRBV5-1 to TRBJ2-5, with TRBD1 matching over 7 bases. The origin of this receptor is a man aged 18 to 30 in good health. The sequencing sample was made of naive CD4+ T cells sorted from blood. Subset of the sample: CD45RA+ positively selected. As DNA, the CDR3 is TGCGCCAGCAGCTTGGGACAGGGTACTCAGGAGACCCAGTACTTC. It translates to CASSLGQGTQETQYF.